This T cell receptor beta chain was identified in a study of graft-versus-host responses after intestinal transplantation. Looking at the study overall: Isolated intestinal, liver-intestinal, or multivisceral transplants were what recipients had.

Data came from immunoSEQ multiplex PCR; TCRdb stores just in-frame clones and leaves some out. The data contain about 93,000 clones, over 85% of them singletons. For this clone: Its antigen remains unidentified.

The CDR3 has 14 residues. Germline CDR1 reads LNHNV; CDR2 reads YYDKDF (reference sequence). Trimming took 3 bases from V and 1 from J, leaving 9 bases between them. The material was unstimulated CD8+ T cells sorted from spleen or lymph node cells, obtained before intestinal transplant. The V call is TRBV15, the J call TRBJ2-5; a weak D match, TRBD2 (5 bases). This clonotype was sampled from a human donor who received an intestinal transplant. The CDR3 region has the DNA TGTGCCACCAGCAGCCGGGGAATCCAAGAGACCCAGTACTTC. This gives the protein CATSSRGIQETQYF.